This T cell receptor beta chain was documented in a study of cytomegalovirus exposure and HLA in healthy donors. The study, taken as a whole, reports: Later genetic work tied a missense DCLRE1C variant to beta-chain V and J trimming. Prior analysis indicated that the majority of TCR beta V segments exhibited productivity approximately 87% or approximately 30% of the time. In a later analysis, specific HLA alleles were associated with about 18,000 TCR beta sequences at a 0.05 false discovery rate.

Nominally healthy donors provided the samples, though records likely missed some immune exposures. CDR1 is SGHRS, CDR2 YFSETQ, per germline. V gave up 1 base and J gave up 2 bases, with 27 bases separating them. The CDR3 runs to 20 residues. Concerning this clone itself: Its antigen is undetermined.

Primers for the PCR totalled 60 Vbeta and 13 Jbeta. Method: immunoSEQ multiplex PCR; TCRdb's copy keeps in-frame clones and lacks some. The sample comprises 150,000 to 200,000 clones, 79% of which are singletons, and approximately 1.5% rests with the top ten. V usage is TRBV5-1 and J usage is TRBJ1-1; possible D gene TRBD1, 5 bases. Material: PBMCs. The origin of this receptor is a girl aged 10 to 17 in good health and CMV-seropositive. CDR3 in DNA: TGCGCCAGCAGCTTGTTGCAGGGTCGAGAGGTAGGGGTGGGAAACACTGAAGCTTTCTTT. Translated, it gives CASSLLQGREVGVGNTEAFF.